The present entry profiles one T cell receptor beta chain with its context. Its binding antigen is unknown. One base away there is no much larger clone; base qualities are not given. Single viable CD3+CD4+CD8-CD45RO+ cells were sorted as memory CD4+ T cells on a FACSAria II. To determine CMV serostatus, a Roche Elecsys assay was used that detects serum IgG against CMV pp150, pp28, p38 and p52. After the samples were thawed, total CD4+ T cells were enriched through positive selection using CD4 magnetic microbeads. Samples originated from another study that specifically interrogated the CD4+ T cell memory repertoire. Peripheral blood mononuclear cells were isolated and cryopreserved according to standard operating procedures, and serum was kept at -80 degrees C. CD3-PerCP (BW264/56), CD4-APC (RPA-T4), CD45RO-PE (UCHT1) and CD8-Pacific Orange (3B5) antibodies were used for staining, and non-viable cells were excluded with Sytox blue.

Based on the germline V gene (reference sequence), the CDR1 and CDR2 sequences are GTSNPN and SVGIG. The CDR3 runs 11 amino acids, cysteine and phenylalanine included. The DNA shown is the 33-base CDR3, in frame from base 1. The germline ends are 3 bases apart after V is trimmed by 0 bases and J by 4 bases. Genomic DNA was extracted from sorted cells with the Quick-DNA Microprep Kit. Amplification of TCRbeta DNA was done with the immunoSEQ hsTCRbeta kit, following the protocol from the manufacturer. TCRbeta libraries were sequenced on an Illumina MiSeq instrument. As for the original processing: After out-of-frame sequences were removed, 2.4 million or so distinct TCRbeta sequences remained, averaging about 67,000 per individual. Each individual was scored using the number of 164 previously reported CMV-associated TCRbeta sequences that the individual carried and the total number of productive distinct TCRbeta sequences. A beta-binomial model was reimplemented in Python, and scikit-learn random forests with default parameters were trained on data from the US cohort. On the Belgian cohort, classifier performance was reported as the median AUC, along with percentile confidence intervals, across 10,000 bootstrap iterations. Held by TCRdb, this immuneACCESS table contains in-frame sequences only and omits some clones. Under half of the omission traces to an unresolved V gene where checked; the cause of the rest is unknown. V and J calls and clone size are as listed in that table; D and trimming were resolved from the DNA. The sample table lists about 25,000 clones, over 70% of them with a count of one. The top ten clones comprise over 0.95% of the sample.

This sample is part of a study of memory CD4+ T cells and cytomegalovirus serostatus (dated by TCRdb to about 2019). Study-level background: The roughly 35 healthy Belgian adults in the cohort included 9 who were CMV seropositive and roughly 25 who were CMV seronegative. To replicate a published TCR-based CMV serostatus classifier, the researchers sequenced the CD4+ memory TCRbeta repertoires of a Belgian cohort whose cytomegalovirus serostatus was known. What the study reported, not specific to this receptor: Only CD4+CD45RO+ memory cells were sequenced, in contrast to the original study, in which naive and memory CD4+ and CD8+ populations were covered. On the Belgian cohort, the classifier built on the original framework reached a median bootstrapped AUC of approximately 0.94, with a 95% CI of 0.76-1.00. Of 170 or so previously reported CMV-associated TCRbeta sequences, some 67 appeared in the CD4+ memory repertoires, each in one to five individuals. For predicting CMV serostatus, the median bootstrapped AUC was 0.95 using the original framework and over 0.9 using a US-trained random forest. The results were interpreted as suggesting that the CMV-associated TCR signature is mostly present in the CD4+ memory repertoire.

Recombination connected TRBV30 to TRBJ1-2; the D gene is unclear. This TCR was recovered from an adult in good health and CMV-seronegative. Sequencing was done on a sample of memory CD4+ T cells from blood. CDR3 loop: CAWSVGYGYTF. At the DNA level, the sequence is TGTGCCTGGAGTGTCGGCTATGGCTACACCTTC.